Shown below are 32 T cell receptor beta chains from a single sample sequenced in a study of beta chain features in type 1 diabetes. Expressed TCRB transcripts were sequenced because the entire RNA isolate underwent reverse transcription. Libraries were prepared by immunoSEQ multiplex PCR; TCRdb keeps only in-frame clonotypes and omits some of them. The sample has a few hundred thousand clones, 25% to 35% seen once. Sequenced sample: central memory CD4+ T cells from blood. These receptors originate from a man aged 25-40 years in good health.

The genes are TRBV18 and TRBJ1-2; no firm D call. Germline V gene sequence: CDR1 KGHSH, CDR2 LQKENI. This CDR3 contains 14 residues. Trimming took 3 bases from V and 11 from J, leaving 19 bases between them. CDR3 residues: CASSPSGKNREYTF. In DNA form, the CDR3 reads TGTGCCAGCTCACCGTCGGGCAAAAACCGGGAGTACACCTTC.

The chain employs TRBV7-8 and TRBJ2-7, with 7 bases identical to TRBD1. Trimming at V came to 4 bases and at J to 0 bases, leaving 3 bases not matched to a gene. Germline V gives CDR1 SGHVS, CDR2 FQNEAQ. This CDR3 has 14 amino acids. The CDR3 coding sequence is TGTGCCAGCAGCTCGGGACAGCACTCCTACGAGCAGTACTTC. Protein sequence: CASSSGQHSYEQYF.

This chain links TRBV7-9 with TRBJ2-2; D tentatively reads TRBD1 or TRBD2 (5 bases each). Germline V gives CDR1 SEHNR, CDR2 FQNEAQ (reference sequence). The V gene lost 2 bases and the J gene lost 6 bases, with 13 bases spanning the gap. The CDR3 covers 15 residues. The CDR3 region is CASSLFARGSGELFF. In DNA, the CDR3 is TGTGCCAGCAGCTTATTCGCGAGGGGATCCGGGGAGCTGTTTTTT.

The chain carries TRBV7-9 and TRBJ2-1, with no clear D. The CDR3 is made up of 11 amino acids. Germline loops: CDR1 SEHNR, CDR2 FQNEAQ (reference sequence). The CDR3 region is CATKGYNEQFF. CDR3 DNA: TGTGCTACCAAAGGGTACAATGAGCAGTTCTTC.

The chain joins TRBV7-7 to TRBJ2-1, with 14 bases lining up with TRBD2. The CDR3 covers 17 residues. Germline V gene sequence: CDR1 SSHAT, CDR2 FNYEAQ (reference sequence). Trimming at V came to 5 bases and at J to 7 bases, leaving 10 bases not matched to a gene. The CDR3 here is CASSQGTSGSVGNEQFF. The CDR3 DNA reads TGTGCCAGCAGCCAGGGGACTAGCGGGAGTGTGGGGAATGAGCAGTTCTTC.

V usage is TRBV5-4 and J usage is TRBJ2-2, with 7 positions matching TRBD2. This CDR3 has 16 amino acids. Per the germline V gene, CDR1 is SGHNT and CDR2 is YYREEE (reference sequence). The V segment lost 4 bases and the J segment 4 bases; nucleotides outside the gene matches: 10. In DNA, the CDR3 is TGTGCCAGCAGCCGCAGAAGCGGGGACCGCACCGGGGAGCTGTTTTTT. Translating gives CASSRRSGDRTGELFF.

This clone was detected only a few times. The chain has TRBV7-2 and TRBJ2-5; possibly TRBD2 for D (6 bases). The CDR3 is 15 amino acids. Germline V gene sequence: CDR1 SGHTA, CDR2 FQGNSA. Trimming cost V 8 bases and J 3 bases, with 19 bases left between them. CDR3 DNA sequence: TGTGCCAGCGGCCTAACCGGGGACTCGAAAGAGACCCAGTACTTC. Protein: CASGLTGDSKETQYF.

This chain joins TRBV29-1 and TRBJ2-3; D call uncertain. The CDR3 runs to 15 residues. Deletions cut 1 base from V and 2 bases from J, with 13 bases between. Germline assignment: CDR1 SQVTM and CDR2 ANQGSEA. The CDR3 spells CSVEGLRAYTDTQYF. CDR3 coding DNA: TGCAGCGTTGAAGGACTCCGGGCCTACACAGATACGCAGTATTTT.

V gene TRBV18 combines with J gene TRBJ1-2, with D possibly matching TRBD1 (5 bases). V was shortened by 3 bases and J by 8 bases, with 10 bases between the two germline ends. The CDR3 sequence is 12 residues long. Germline V gene sequence: CDR1 KGHSH, CDR2 LQKENI. CDR3 sequence (DNA): TGTGCCAGCTCACCGGACACGGTGGGCTACACCTTC. Protein: CASSPDTVGYTF.

This clone appeared a few times. The chain is built from TRBV25-1 and TRBJ2-1; no reliable D call. V lost 3 bases, J lost 3 bases, and 9 bases lay in between. CDR3 length equals 14 residues. Germline lookup yields CDR1 MGHDK and CDR2 SYGVNS. The chain's CDR3 is CASSEGGRYNEQFF. In DNA, the CDR3 is TGTGCCAGCAGTGAGGGCGGCCGCTACAATGAGCAGTTCTTC.

The rearrangement links TRBV15 to TRBJ2-5, with 7 bases aligning to TRBD2. This CDR3 is 15 amino acids long. Looked up from germline, CDR1 is LNHNV and CDR2 is YYDKDF (reference sequence). V gave up 1 base and J gave up 1 base; unmatched junction bases: 3. In DNA form, the CDR3 reads TGTGCCACCAGCAGAGCTGGCGGGAGCCAAGAGACCCAGTACTTC. Protein: CATSRAGGSQETQYF. The variable domain in full, completed from reference TRBV15 and TRBJ2-5, reads DAMVIQNPRYQVTQFGKPVTLSCSQTLNHNVMYWYQQKSSQAPKLLFHYYDKDFNNEADTPDNFQSRRPNTSFCFLDIRSPGLGDTAMYLCATSRAGGSQETQYFGPGTRLLVL.

The gene calls are TRBV9 and TRBJ2-3; D ambiguous. The V end was cut by 3 bases, the J end by 4 bases, with 12 bases between. The CDR3 totals 14 residues. Germline V CDR1 and CDR2: SGDLS, YYNGEE. The CDR3 bases are TGTGCCAGCAGCGCTCCGGTACCCCCAGATACGCAGTATTTT. It yields the protein CASSAPVPPDTQYF.

Regarding this clone: One end of the junction is discordant with germline, which a read error may explain. The V and J genes are TRBV18 and TRBJ2-2, with D possibly TRBD1 on 6 matching bases. CDR1 and CDR2 (germline): KGHSH, LQKENI. The CDR3 contains 13 residues. Here the CDR3 reads CASSPQGAGELFF. Here the CDR3 DNA reads TGTGCCAGCTCTCCACAGGGTGCCGGGGAGCTGTTTTTT.

The CDR3 loop reads CASSLTTGGRSYEQYF. The CDR3 DNA reads as TGTGCCAGCAGCTTAACAACGGGAGGCCGCTCCTACGAGCAGTACTTC. The genes are TRBV7-2 and TRBJ2-5, with 7 positions matching TRBD2. The J call is doubtful: the DNA matches TRBJ2-7 better. Germline lookup yields CDR1 SGHTA and CDR2 FQGNSA. The CDR3 is 16 residues long.

This chain connects TRBV9 to TRBJ2-1; D is perhaps TRBD1 or TRBD2 (5 bases each). V was cut by 0 bases and J by 6 bases, with 13 bases left in between. The V gene's germline CDR1 is SGDLS and CDR2 YYNGEE. The CDR3 spans 15 residues. DNA for the CDR3: TGTGCCAGCAGCGTAGGTGGGACGGATTTCAATGAGCAGTTCTTC. This gives the protein CASSVGGTDFNEQFF.

The table lists this clone with a few counts. The DNA for the CDR3 is TGTGCCAGCAGTGTACAGCTCAAGAACACTGAAGCTTTCTTT. Its translation is CASSVQLKNTEAFF. This chain uses TRBV2 with TRBJ1-1; D is undetermined. With 4 bases removed from V and 1 base from J, the gap between germline ends came to 10 bases. The V gene's germline CDR1 is SNHLY and CDR2 FYNNEI. This CDR3 is 14 amino acids long.

This clone has just a few counts. This chain links TRBV7-2 with TRBJ2-3, with a possible D match to TRBD2 (6 bases). V lost 5 bases and J 0 bases, leaving 15 bases between the germline ends. Germline V gene lookup returns CDR1 SGHTA and CDR2 FQGNSA. The CDR3 length is 16 residues. The CDR3: CASSPDGGASTDTQYF. In DNA form, the CDR3 reads TGTGCCAGCAGCCCAGACGGGGGAGCTAGCACAGATACGCAGTATTTT.

The V and J genes are TRBV29-1 and TRBJ2-2; no reliable D call. The CDR3 runs 15 residues. The germline gives CDR1 SQVTM, CDR2 ANQGSEA. Trimming shortened V by 1 base and J by 2 bases, and 11 bases separated the two germline ends. CDR3 nucleotides: TGCAGCGTTGAAGGTTTAACAGCCAACACCGGGGAGCTGTTTTTT. Translating it yields CSVEGLTANTGELFF.

This clone was counted ten times or more. The CDR3 loop is CASSQRGEETQYF. CDR3 in DNA: TGTGCCAGCAGTCAAAGGGGGGAAGAGACCCAGTACTTC. The chain carries TRBV25-1 and TRBJ2-5; D is tentatively TRBD1 or TRBD2 (6 bases each). The CDR3 has 13 residues. Germline loops: CDR1 MGHDK, CDR2 SYGVNS. Trimming shortened V by 5 bases and J by 3 bases, and 10 bases separated the two germline ends.

This chain uses TRBV2 with TRBJ2-1; 8 nucleotides line up with TRBD1. J was trimmed by 7 bases and V by 6 bases; bases with no gene match: 11. This CDR3 contains 15 residues. CDR1 is SNHLY and CDR2 is FYNNEI in the germline V gene. DNA of the CDR3: TGTGCCAGCAGCACCGACAGGGGTCAAGTAAATGAGCAGTTCTTC. Its protein product is CASSTDRGQVNEQFF.

This clone has a handful of counts. In the same sample, other DNA sequences code for this CDR3. The rearrangement uses TRBV30 and TRBJ1-1, with TRBD1 matching 10 bases. There are 14 residues in the CDR3. V shed 0 bases and J 6 bases; nucleotides not matched to a gene: 4. CDR1 is GTSNPN and CDR2 is SVGIG in the germline V gene (reference sequence). CDR3 nucleotide sequence: TGTGCCTGGAGTGTACTAGGACAGGGGGCTGAAGCTTTCTTT. Amino acid sequence: CAWSVLGQGAEAFF.

Only a few counts were recorded for this clone. The J gene is TRBJ2-1, the V gene TRBV30, with TRBD2 matching 8 bases. Losses at the gene ends were 4 bases for V and 9 bases for J; bases not matched to a gene: 11. The germline V gene encodes CDR1 GTSNPN and CDR2 SVGIG (reference sequence). The CDR3 spans 14 residues. The CDR3 region has the DNA TGTGCCTGGATGATTGGTCTAGCGGGTGGTGAGCAGTTCTTC. The encoded protein is CAWMIGLAGGEQFF.

The chain employs TRBV7-9 and TRBJ1-2, with D perhaps TRBD1 (6 bases). Germline loops: CDR1 SEHNR, CDR2 FQNEAQ (reference sequence). V was shortened by 5 bases and J by 8 bases, with 15 bases between the two germline ends. The CDR3 runs 13 residues. CDR3 loop: CASSSAQGSGYTF. In DNA form, the CDR3 reads TGTGCCAGCAGCAGCGCACAGGGATCAGGCTACACCTTC.

The V gene is TRBV28, the J gene TRBJ2-3; 7 bases fit TRBD2. The germline V gene encodes CDR1 MDHEN and CDR2 SYDVKM. The CDR3 is 16 residues long. V shed 4 bases, J shed 1 base, and the junction held 8 bases outside the gene matches. The CDR3, as DNA: TGTGCCAGCAGTTCAACTAGCGCACCACGCACAGATACGCAGTATTTT. The encoded protein is CASSSTSAPRTDTQYF.

The chain uses TRBV6-1 and TRBJ2-5, with 10 positions matching TRBD2. The CDR3 consists of 15 residues. Germline V lookup: CDR1 MNHNS, CDR2 SASEGT. Unmatched junction bases numbered 2, after V lost 0 bases and J lost 4 bases. The CDR3: CASSEAAGGPETQYF. The CDR3 DNA sequence: TGTGCCAGCAGTGAAGCAGCGGGGGGGCCAGAGACCCAGTACTTC.

CDR3 nucleotide sequence: TGTGCCTGGAGGCCCGGGGTCCCCGGGAGATCCTACGAGCAGTACTTC. This sequence encodes CAWRPGVPGRSYEQYF. V and J are TRBV30 and TRBJ2-7; D perhaps matches TRBD2 (6 bases). Germline CDR1 and CDR2: GTSNPN and SVGIG (reference sequence). V lost 3 bases and J lost 1, with 19 bases in between. This CDR3 spans 16 amino acids.

This chain joins TRBV5-8 and TRBJ2-2, with D perhaps TRBD1 (6 bases). The CDR3 contains 13 residues. The germline V gene encodes CDR1 SGHTS and CDR2 YDEGEE. V dropped 7 bases and J dropped 6 bases, with 13 bases sitting between them. The chain's CDR3 is CASGTGLAGELFF. The DNA of the CDR3 is TGTGCCAGCGGTACAGGGTTGGCCGGGGAGCTGTTTTTT.

This clone appeared a few times. This chain links TRBV7-2 with TRBJ2-1, with TRBD2 identical over 9 bases. The junction had 8 bases not matched to a gene; V was cut back by 2 bases and J by 9 bases. There are 15 residues in the CDR3. In germline, CDR1 is SGHTA, CDR2 FQGNSA. CDR3 sequence (DNA): TGTGCCAGCAGCTTAAATAGCGGGAGAGCAGGTGAGCAGTTCTTC. It translates to CASSLNSGRAGEQFF.

The rearrangement joins TRBV7-2 to TRBJ2-3, with D tentatively TRBD1 or TRBD2 (5 bases each). The CDR3 runs 15 residues. CDR1 and CDR2 from the germline V gene are SGHTA and FQGNSA. V lost 1 base and J lost 7, with 15 bases in between. The CDR3 bases are TGTGCCAGCAGCTTAGAGAGGGGCCTTGGGAATACGCAGTATTTT. It translates to CASSLERGLGNTQYF.

This sequence joins TRBV7-2 and TRBJ2-1, with D maybe TRBD2 (6 bases). Germline V gene lookup returns CDR1 SGHTA and CDR2 FQGNSA. V was trimmed by 2 bases and J by 3 bases, leaving 14 bases between them. CDR3 length: 16 amino acids. CDR3 in DNA: TGTGCCAGCAGCTTAAGGGGCGGGAAGTTCTACAATGAGCAGTTCTTC. This gives the protein CASSLRGGKFYNEQFF.

The chain is built from TRBV29-1 and TRBJ2-1; D gene unclear. The CDR3 runs to 17 residues. The germline gives CDR1 SQVTM, CDR2 ANQGSEA. V lost 1 base and J lost 0, with 16 bases in between. For the CDR3, the DNA is TGCAGCGTTGAAGGTGTAGGGCAGCTGAGCTCCTACAATGAGCAGTTCTTC. Amino acids: CSVEGVGQLSSYNEQFF.

The V call is TRBV5-6, the J call TRBJ2-1; tentatively, D is TRBD2 (6 bases). The CDR3 has 14 amino acids. Germline V gene sequence: CDR1 SGHDT, CDR2 YYEEEE. Trimming shortened V by 4 bases and J by 7 bases, and 15 bases separated the two germline ends. Here the CDR3 DNA reads TGTGCCAGCAGCACGGGACTTGGCGGGAATGAGCAGTTCTTC. Translated, it gives CASSTGLGGNEQFF.